This T cell receptor beta chain is from a study of blood T cell repertoires in COVID-19 (dated by TCRdb to 2018 to 2021). Regarding the complete study: The collaborator samples originated in the United States, Italy and Spain and spanned the acute and convalescent phases of COVID-19. Deeply sampled blood TCRbeta repertoires from subjects exposed to, actively infected with, or recovered from COVID-19 were included in the dataset. HLA class I and class II types, where available, came from metadata supplied by the sample provider rather than from assay-based typing. The samples were drawn from two sources: the first 160 participants of the ongoing ImmuneRACE study, and about 1,300 subjects contributed by 6 global collaborators. A de-identified subject ID, COVID-19 status, age in years and sex were almost always included in the sample metadata. The repertoires were made available in a free public database intended to serve as a resource for research on the immune response to SARS-CoV-2. The prospective study material was composed of cDNA or gDNA derived from T cells, B-cell-depleted T cells, or PBMCs. What the study reported, not specific to this receptor: How much clinical and demographic metadata was included differed by source and by participant, and the metadata was provided uncurated.

TCRbeta CDR3 regions were amplified from genomic DNA by means of the immunoSEQ Assay, a bias-controlled multiplex PCR. The published analysis was carried out like this. The number of nucleated cells in each sample was estimated by amplification of reference gene primers within the assay. To quantify the absolute abundance of each unique TCRbeta CDR3 rearrangement, sequence reads were collapsed and filtered. For each sample, productive Simpson clonality was calculated as the square root of Simpson's diversity index over productive rearrangements. In TCRdb, the immuneACCESS table is reduced to in-frame sequences with V and J assigned. These tables do not hold every clone; where another copy was compared, an unresolved V gene accounts for under half, and the others remain unexplained. V and J calls and clone size come straight from that table; D and trimming were deduced from the DNA. This sample is represented by over 350,000 clones; around 90% of them were singletons. The ten largest clones add up to 0.9% to 1.5% of the sample.

The CDR3 goes from the cysteine to the phenylalanine over 16 residues. The entry retains the CDR3 DNA only, 48 bases that are in frame from base 1. CDR1 SGHRS and CDR2 YFSETQ are derived from the germline V gene. Trimming removed 4 bases from V and 0 bases from J, leaving 13 bases between the germline ends. About this clone itself: Its antigen specificity is not known. Per-base quality was not reported, and no clone a single base away is much larger than it.

Participants in the prospective study were enrolled through a virtual design, were aged roughly 18 to 100 years, and lived in under 25 United States geographic areas. In the prospective study, cohorts were assigned on the basis of participant-reported clinical history obtained from a screening survey and a study questionnaire. For ImmuneRACE Cohort 3, a participant was defined as recovered based on two consecutive negative NP/OP PCR tests, clearance by a healthcare professional, or resolution of symptoms. In the prospective study, mobile phlebotomists collected whole blood, serum and a nasopharyngeal or oropharyngeal swab from each participant. Prospective study participants could optionally give additional blood draws and questionnaires over an approximately 2-month period. Blood samples from the prospective study were shipped frozen or at room temperature prior to DNA extraction.

The specimen sequenced was PBMCs or T cells enriched from blood (not recorded which). The chain is encoded by TRBV5-1 joined to TRBJ1-4; possibly the D gene is TRBD1, per 6 matching bases. The receptor was derived from a woman aged 18-30 years who had recovered from COVID-19. The CDR3 protein is CASSTRGVATNEKLFF. The nucleotide sequence is given as TGCGCCAGCAGCACCAGGGGAGTTGCAACTAATGAAAAACTGTTTTTT.